The TCR beta chain under discussion was sequenced for a study of T cell responses to AZD1222 COVID-19 vaccine. The repertoire was sequenced with immunoSEQ multiplex PCR; TCRdb's copy has only in-frame clones and lacks some. The sample records about 140,000 clones, just under 95% being singletons. CDR3 length equals 13 residues. V dropped 0 bases and J dropped 8 bases, with 9 bases sitting between them. Germline V gives CDR1 SGHDT, CDR2 YYEEEE. The source was peripheral blood, collected on day 0 of AZD1222 vaccination. This rearrangement joins TRBV5-6 to TRBJ2-1; D may be TRBD2 (5 bases). This sequence was found in an adult in good health. The CDR3 protein is CASSLAGSHEQFF. The CDR3 DNA reads as TGTGCCAGCAGCTTGGCGGGGTCGCATGAGCAGTTCTTC.